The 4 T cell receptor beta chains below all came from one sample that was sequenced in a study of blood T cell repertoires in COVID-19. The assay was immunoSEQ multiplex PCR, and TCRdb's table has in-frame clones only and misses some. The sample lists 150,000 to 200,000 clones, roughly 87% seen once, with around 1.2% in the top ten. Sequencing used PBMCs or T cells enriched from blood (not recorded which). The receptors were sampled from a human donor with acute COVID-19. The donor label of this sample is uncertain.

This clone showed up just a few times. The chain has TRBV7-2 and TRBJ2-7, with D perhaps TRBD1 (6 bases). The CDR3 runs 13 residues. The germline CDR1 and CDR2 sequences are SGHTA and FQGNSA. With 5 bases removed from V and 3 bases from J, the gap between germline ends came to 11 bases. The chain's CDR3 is CASSPRDNYEQYF. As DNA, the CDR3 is TGTGCCAGCAGCCCCCGGGACAACTACGAGCAGTACTTC.

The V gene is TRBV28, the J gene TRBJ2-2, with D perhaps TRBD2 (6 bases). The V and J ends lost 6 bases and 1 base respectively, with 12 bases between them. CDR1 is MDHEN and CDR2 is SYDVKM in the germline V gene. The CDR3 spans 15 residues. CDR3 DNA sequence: TGTGCCAGCAGGCCGGGGGAAATGAACACCGGGGAGCTGTTTTTT. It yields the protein CASRPGEMNTGELFF.

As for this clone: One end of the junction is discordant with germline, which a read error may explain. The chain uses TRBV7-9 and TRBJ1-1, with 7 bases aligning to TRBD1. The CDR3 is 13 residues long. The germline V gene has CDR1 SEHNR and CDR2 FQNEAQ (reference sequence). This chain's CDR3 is CATSGTANTEAFF. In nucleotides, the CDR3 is TGTGCCACCAGCGGGACAGCGAACACTGAAGCTTTCTTT.

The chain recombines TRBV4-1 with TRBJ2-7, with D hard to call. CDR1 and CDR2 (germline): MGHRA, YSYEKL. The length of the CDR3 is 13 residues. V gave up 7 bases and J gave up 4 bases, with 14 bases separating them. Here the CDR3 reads CASKMIGVYEQYF. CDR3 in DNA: TGCGCCAGCAAAATGATAGGAGTTTACGAGCAGTACTTC.